This TCR beta chain was observed in a study of blood T cell repertoires in COVID-19. On the study more broadly: Spain, Italy and the United States supplied samples that represented acute and convalescent COVID-19. Sources were T cells, B-cell-depleted T cells, or PBMCs; the material itself was cDNA or gDNA.

Under the authors' procedure: Scientists estimated how many nucleated cells there were by amplifying reference gene primers. TCRdb's table, derived via immunoSEQ multiplex PCR, lists solely in-frame clones and lacks some. V, J and clone size reflect that table, while D and trimming were determined from the DNA. The table shows approximately 170,000 clones, with about 88% occurring only once. This clone occurred a few times. This receptor was obtained from a man between 60 and 70 years old with acute or convalescent COVID-19. The sample taken for sequencing was peripheral blood.

The CDR3 spells CAWSADRGTEAFF. DNA of the CDR3: TGTGCCTGGAGTGCTGACAGGGGGACTGAAGCTTTCTTT. This rearrangement joins TRBV30 to TRBJ1-1; TRBD1 matches 9 bases. Germline trimming cut 1 base from V and 5 bases from J; bases unmatched to any gene: 2. This CDR3 comprises 13 residues. Looked up from germline, CDR1 is GTSNPN and CDR2 is SVGIG (reference sequence).